These 28 T cell receptor beta chains were sequenced from one sample in a study of blood T cell repertoires in COVID-19. Sequencing used immunoSEQ multiplex PCR; TCRdb keeps in-frame clones, though not all of them. The table shows 110,000 to 150,000 clones, with 84% occurring only once. Material for sequencing was peripheral blood. These receptors were collected from a human donor in a cohort sampled during active COVID-19.

V gene TRBV19 combines with J gene TRBJ1-5; the match to TRBD1 covers 8 bases. J lost 7 bases, V lost 5 bases, and 7 bases had no gene match. There are 14 residues in the CDR3. Germline CDR1 reads LNHDA; CDR2 reads SQIVND (reference sequence). The CDR3 here is CASSGTGGRQPQHF. The CDR3 nucleotides read TGTGCCAGTAGTGGTACAGGGGGTCGGCAGCCCCAGCATTTT.

This chain joins TRBV14 and TRBJ1-2, with 7 bases lining up with TRBD1. The V and J ends lost 1 base and 5 bases, in that order; junction bases with no gene match: 4. The CDR3 is 14 residues long. Germline values: CDR1 SGHDN, CDR2 FVKESK. The CDR3, as DNA: TGTGCCAGCAGCCAAGCTTGGGACAGATATGGCTACACCTTC. Protein product: CASSQAWDRYGYTF.

The CDR3, as DNA: TGTGCCAGCAGTCGGGGGAGGGCCGCCTACAATGAGCAGTTCTTC. Protein: CASSRGRAAYNEQFF. V usage is TRBV27 and J usage is TRBJ2-1; 7 bases fit TRBD2. CDR1 and CDR2 from the germline V gene are MNHEY and SMNVEV (reference sequence). This CDR3 has 15 residues. The V segment lost 5 bases and the J segment 2 bases; nucleotides outside the gene matches: 6.

This clone was counted once. The rearrangement uses TRBV7-2 and TRBJ2-1; TRBD2 aligns across 14 bases. The trim removed 5 bases at V and 5 bases at J, leaving 11 bases unmatched. Germline V lookup: CDR1 SGHTA, CDR2 FQGNSA. This CDR3 is built from 18 residues. The CDR3 DNA is TGTGCCAGCAGCGTAGGGTCGGGACTAGCGGGAGCCGACAATGAGCAGTTCTTC. Translated: CASSVGSGLAGADNEQFF.

The V gene is TRBV6-5, the J gene TRBJ1-5; no reliable D call. The CDR3 totals 14 residues. CDR1 and CDR2 from the germline V gene are MNHEY and SVGAGI. V lost 5 bases and J 2 bases, leaving 10 bases between the germline ends. Here the CDR3 DNA reads TGTGCCAGCAGTCCGGCGGGAGGCAATCAGCCCCAGCATTTT. It encodes CASSPAGGNQPQHF.

The genes are TRBV6-6 and TRBJ2-5; 7 bases align to TRBD2. The CDR3 contains 14 residues. Germline V gene data show CDR1 as MNHNY and CDR2 as SVGAGI (reference sequence). After removal of 0 bases from V and 6 bases from J, the junction contained 4 bases not matched to a gene. DNA for the CDR3: TGTGCCAGCAGTTACTCGGGGACTACAAAGACCCAGTACTTC. Its protein product is CASSYSGTTKTQYF.

This chain joins TRBV28 and TRBJ1-5; 7 positions agree with TRBD1. The ends lost 2 bases at V and 0 bases at J; junction bases unmatched: 4. The CDR3 is 16 amino acids. Germline V gene lookup returns CDR1 MDHEN and CDR2 SYDVKM. The CDR3 sequence is CASSLGGQNSNQPQHF. CDR3 in DNA: TGTGCCAGCAGTTTAGGGGGACAGAATAGCAATCAGCCCCAGCATTTT.

The gene calls are TRBV6-1 and TRBJ1-1, with TRBD1 matching over 7 bases. CDR1 MNHNS and CDR2 SASEGT come from the germline V gene. V was pared by 3 bases and J by 10 bases, with 11 bases of the junction left unmatched. The CDR3 covers 14 residues. The CDR3 reads CASSDMTGFQRAFF. CDR3 bases: TGTGCCAGCAGTGACATGACAGGGTTTCAACGAGCTTTCTTT.

The chain employs TRBV7-2 and TRBJ2-1, with 7 positions matching TRBD2. CDR1 is SGHTA, CDR2 FQGNSA, per germline. The junction had 3 bases not matched to a gene; V was cut back by 1 base and J by 0 bases. This CDR3 comprises 16 residues. Here the CDR3 reads CASSLVGGSSYNEQFF. For the CDR3, the DNA is TGTGCCAGCAGCTTAGTTGGCGGGAGCTCCTACAATGAGCAGTTCTTC.

CDR3 residues: CASSQPTSGGELFF. DNA of the CDR3: TGTGCCAGCAGCCAACCTACTAGCGGCGGGGAGCTGTTTTTT. The chain has TRBV4-2 and TRBJ2-2, with TRBD2 matching 8 bases. This CDR3 spans 14 amino acids. CDR1 is LGHNA, CDR2 YNFKEQ, per germline. V shed 2 bases and J 7 bases; nucleotides not matched to a gene: 3.

The chain links TRBV4-3 to TRBJ2-1, with TRBD2 as a possible D gene (6 bases). The CDR3 loop spans 13 amino acids. CDR1 and CDR2 from the germline V gene are LGHNA and YSLEER. V lost 0 bases, J lost 12 bases, and 12 bases lay in between. The CDR3 loop is CASSQDSLSGQFF. The DNA of the CDR3 is TGCGCCAGCAGCCAAGATTCCCTTAGCGGGCAGTTCTTC.

The chain has TRBV2 and TRBJ1-5; D gene ambiguous. This CDR3 has 13 residues. CDR1 is SNHLY, CDR2 FYNNEI, per germline. Trimming stripped 3 bases from V and 0 bases from J, with 3 bases between. CDR3 DNA sequence: TGTGCCAGCAGTGACAATAGCAATCAGCCCCAGCATTTT. It codes for CASSDNSNQPQHF.

This chain joins TRBV9 and TRBJ2-1; 12 bases fit TRBD2. CDR1 SGDLS and CDR2 YYNGEE come from the germline V gene. Losses at the gene ends were 4 bases for V and 6 bases for J; bases not matched to a gene: 20. This CDR3 region has 20 residues. The CDR3 sequence is CASSPGDSFFRLAGVNEQFF. DNA for the CDR3: TGTGCCAGCAGCCCGGGGGACAGTTTTTTTCGACTAGCGGGAGTCAATGAGCAGTTCTTC.

Turning to this clone: A junction boundary mismatches the germline segment, possibly from a read error. The chain links TRBV24-1 to TRBJ2-7; 9 nucleotides match TRBD1. From germline, CDR1 is KGHDR and CDR2 SFDVKD. The CDR3 covers 16 residues. The CDR3 loop reads CATSDLDRGDSYKQYF. CDR3 nucleotides: TGTGCCACCAGTGACCTGGACAGGGGAGACTCCTACAAGCAGTACTTC.

The V call is TRBV6-2 or TRBV6-3, the J call TRBJ1-5, with a tentative D call TRBD1 (6 bases). The CDR3 extends over 15 amino acids. V dropped 4 bases and J dropped 0 bases, with 10 bases sitting between them. CDR1 and CDR2 from the germline V gene are MNHEY and SVGEGT. In DNA form, the CDR3 reads TGTGCCAGCAGTTCCGGACAGATTAGCAATCAGCCCCAGCATTTT. Amino acids: CASSSGQISNQPQHF.

This chain uses TRBV30 with TRBJ1-2; 12 bases are shared with TRBD1. The junction had 6 bases not matched to a gene; V was cut back by 0 bases and J by 7 bases. The CDR3 spans 15 residues. Germline assignment: CDR1 GTSNPN and CDR2 SVGIG (reference sequence). CDR3 sequence (DNA): TGTGCCTGGAGTGTAGGAGGGACAGGGGGCTCTGGCTACACCTTC. As protein: CAWSVGGTGGSGYTF.

This clone came up once. The V call is TRBV6-2 or TRBV6-3, the J call TRBJ1-1; TRBD1 matches at 9 bases. Germline V gene lookup returns CDR1 MNHEY and CDR2 SVGEGT. There are 18 residues in the CDR3. Unmatched junction bases numbered 8, after V lost 0 bases and J lost 0 bases. CDR3 sequence (DNA): TGTGCCAGCAGTTACTCGGGGACAGGGCGCGGGGTGAACACTGAAGCTTTCTTT. It is translated as CASSYSGTGRGVNTEAFF.

This clone was found a few times. The chain has TRBV4-2 and TRBJ1-2; D may be TRBD1 (6 bases). The CDR3 runs to 16 residues. Germline V gene lookup returns CDR1 LGHNA and CDR2 YNFKEQ. The germline V and J ends were trimmed by 4 bases and 5 bases, with 20 bases remaining between them. The DNA for the CDR3 is TGTGCCAGCAGCCTCCGCCCAGGACAGACCTCTTATGGCTACACCTTC. Residues: CASSLRPGQTSYGYTF.

CDR3 DNA sequence: TGTGCCAGCGGTTACGATGGCGGTGAAAAACTGTTTTTT. This sequence encodes CASGYDGGEKLFF. The chain links TRBV12-3 or TRBV12-4 to TRBJ1-4; no clear D gene. The CDR3 totals 13 residues. Trimming cost V 8 bases and J 7 bases, with 14 bases left between them.

This sequence joins TRBV10-3 and TRBJ1-2; no clear D. Trimming left V 0 bases short and J 6 bases short, with 14 bases between. From germline, CDR1 is ENHRY and CDR2 SYGVKD. The CDR3 loop spans 15 amino acids. The DNA of the CDR3 is TGTGCCATCAGTGAGTCCGTAGAGGGCGCAAATGGCTACACCTTC. Its translation is CAISESVEGANGYTF.

The V call is TRBV7-9, the J call TRBJ1-1; 7 bases map to TRBD1. CDR3 length: 13 residues. Looked up from germline, CDR1 is SEHNR and CDR2 is FQNEAQ (reference sequence). V lost 3 bases to trimming and J lost 5 bases; unmatched junction nucleotides: 3. CDR3 in amino acids: CASSLGQRTEAFF. In DNA, the CDR3 is TGTGCCAGCAGCTTGGGACAGCGGACTGAAGCTTTCTTT.

V is TRBV7-8 and J is TRBJ2-1; 12 positions agree with TRBD1. The germline V gene encodes CDR1 SGHVS and CDR2 FQNEAQ. CDR3 length: 16 amino acids. After removal of 5 bases from V and 4 bases from J, the junction contained 6 bases not matched to a gene. CDR3 amino acids: CASSKGQGANYNEQFF. The DNA for the CDR3 is TGTGCCAGCAGCAAGGGACAGGGGGCGAATTACAATGAGCAGTTCTTC.

This chain uses TRBV6-1 with TRBJ1-6; D is uncertain. CDR3 length: 17 amino acids. Trimming cost V 1 base and J 0 bases, with 10 bases left between them. Germline CDR1 is MNHNS and CDR2 is SASEGT. The chain's CDR3 is CASSEDTFSSYNSPLHF. The CDR3 DNA reads as TGTGCCAGCAGTGAAGATACATTCAGCTCCTATAATTCACCCCTCCACTTT.

The gene calls are TRBV6-5 and TRBJ1-2; TRBD1 matches at 7 bases. The junction had 12 bases not matched to a gene; V was cut back by 6 bases and J by 8 bases. The germline gives CDR1 MNHEY, CDR2 SVGAGI. The CDR3 covers 14 residues. Written as DNA, the CDR3 is TGTGCCAGCAGGACCGACAGGGAAACGTTCGGCTACACCTTC. Its protein is CASRTDRETFGYTF.

The chain recombines TRBV6-5 with TRBJ1-6; 7 bases line up with TRBD1. The V segment lost 8 bases and the J segment 6 bases; nucleotides outside the gene matches: 1. CDR1 is MNHEY and CDR2 is SVGAGI in the germline V gene. The length of the CDR3 is 12 residues. CDR3 residues: CASRDSNSPLHF. The CDR3 region has the DNA TGTGCCAGCCGGGACAGTAATTCACCCCTCCACTTT.

This clone was seen a few times. The chain carries TRBV19 and TRBJ2-1; TRBD2 aligns across 12 bases. There are 17 residues in the CDR3. V dropped 5 bases and J dropped 7; count of bases not matched to a gene: 12. The germline V gene encodes CDR1 LNHDA and CDR2 SQIVND (reference sequence). CDR3 amino acids: CASSGGPTSGSWNEQFF. The CDR3 nucleotides are TGTGCCAGTAGTGGGGGCCCGACTAGCGGGAGTTGGAATGAGCAGTTCTTC.

The chain links TRBV24-1 to TRBJ2-3, with TRBD2 matching 7 bases. Trimming cost V 6 bases and J 3 bases; bases outside gene matches: 5. There are 14 residues in the CDR3. The germline gives CDR1 KGHDR, CDR2 SFDVKD. The CDR3 nucleotides read TGTGCCACCAGTTGGCGGGGAGGGACAGATACGCAGTATTTT. Its translation: CATSWRGGTDTQYF.

This CDR3 reads CASSLSVYEQYF. The DNA for the CDR3 is TGTGCCAGCAGCTTATCCGTGTACGAGCAGTACTTC. The chain uses TRBV11-2 and TRBJ2-7; D call uncertain. The germline V gene encodes CDR1 SGHAT and CDR2 FQNNGV. V lost 2 bases and J 4 bases, leaving 6 bases between the germline ends. The CDR3 sequence is 12 residues long. The whole variable domain, filled in from reference TRBV11-2 and TRBJ2-7, reads EAGVAQSPRYKIIEKRQSVAFWCNPISGHATLYWYQQILGQGPKLLIQFQNNGVVDDSQLPKDRFSAERLKGVDSTLKIQPAKLEDSAVYLCASSLSVYEQYFGPGTRLTVT.